The source of this T cell receptor beta chain is a study of T cells in Graves' hyperthyroidism and ophthalmopathy. Amplification targeted TCR beta CDR3 regions from RNA transcripts. First-round RT-PCR of the TCR CDR3 relied on the HTBI primer set. Each CDR3 protein is one row after TCRdb ran MiXCR on the multiplex PCR reads. Of more than 500,000 distinct CDR3 sequences listed, around 13% were seen once; the top ten hold around 13%. The table lists this clonotype with many counts. V shed 6 bases, J shed 10 bases, and the junction held 8 bases outside the gene matches. CDR1 SEHNR and CDR2 FQNEAQ come from the germline V gene (reference sequence). The CDR3 is 13 residues long.

The specimen sequenced was blood. The clonotype originates from a woman aged 35 to 49 with Graves' hyperthyroidism. The rearrangement joins TRBV7-9 to TRBJ2-1, with TRBD1 identical over 8 bases. The CDR3: CASRIQGAVEQFF. DNA of the CDR3: TGTGCCAGCAGAATTCAGGGGGCGGTCGAGCAGTTCTTC.